This T cell receptor beta chain was sequenced during a study of post-analysis software for immune sequencing data. Unique molecular identifiers were built into the TCR beta cDNA libraries. TCRdb processed the PCR reads anew with MiXCR; each CDR3 protein has one entry. The sample lists approximately 570,000 distinct CDR3 sequences, roughly 45% occurring once. In regard to this clonotype: Its antigen is currently unknown.

Study results and caveats: In patients, TRBV5-6, TRBV5-1 and TRBV20-1 belonged to roughly five TRBV segments found more frequently than in controls.

The germline gives CDR1 SGHVS, CDR2 FNYEAQ. The CDR3 loop spans 15 amino acids. Trimming stripped 5 bases from V and 1 base from J, with 14 bases between. What was sequenced was blood. The V gene is TRBV7-6, the J gene TRBJ1-1; D is unresolved. The sequence came from a girl under 18 with multiple sclerosis. The CDR3 loop reads CASSLIYTTNTEAFF. As DNA, the CDR3 is TGTGCCAGCAGCCTAATCTACACTACGAACACTGAAGCTTTCTTT.